The rows below give T cell receptor beta chains drawn from one sample of a study of OX40 agonist ivuxolimab in advanced cancers. Clones were sequenced by immunoSEQ multiplex PCR, and TCRdb holds only the in-frame ones, with some missing. The sample carries tens of thousands of clones, 80% to 85% recorded once. The specimen was CD4+ or CD8+ T cells sorted from blood, collected in a trial of the OX40 agonist ivuxolimab. The source of these receptors is an adult with an advanced solid tumor such as melanoma, head and neck, liver or kidney cancer. Each CDR3 is given with its conserved first and last residue. The order of the fields is V gene, D gene, CDR3 length, J gene, clone size, CDR3 DNA, CDR3 protein. D genes are given only for firm matches. The size of a clone is reported for some rows only, either as once, few or many, or as a class for expanded clones.

TRBV30,TRBD1,13,TRBJ1-3,NA,TGTGCCTGGGCTACAGGGGCTGGAAACACCATATATTTT,CAWATGAGNTIYF
TRBV21-1,NA,18,TRBJ2-5,NA,TGTGCCAGCAGCAAAAAGCGGCCACAGGATTCATGGGGAGAGACCCAGTACTTC,CASSKKRPQDSWGETQYF
TRBV6-5,NA,14,TRBJ2-7,NA,TGTGCCAGCTCCAAGGAGGGGTTCTCCTACGAGCAGTACTTC,CASSKEGFSYEQYF
TRBV5-6,NA,11,TRBJ2-7,many,TGTGCCAGCAGCCGGGGAGTGGATGAATACTTC,CASSRGVDEYF
TRBV4-1,NA,16,TRBJ2-1,NA,TGCGCCAGCAGCCAAGAGACAGCAAGGGGTTACAATGAGCAGTTCTTC,CASSQETARGYNEQFF
TRBV7-9,NA,12,TRBJ2-1,NA,TGTGCCAGCAGCTTCATTTACAATGAGCAGTTCTTC,CASSFIYNEQFF
TRBV4-2,TRBD1,18,TRBJ1-4,NA,TGTGCCAGCAGCCAAGCGTTTCTACCGGGACAGGGGGATGAAAAACTGTTTTTT,CASSQAFLPGQGDEKLFF
TRBV28,TRBD1,15,TRBJ1-2,NA,TGTGCCAGCAGCCGAGCCGGGACAGGGAACTATGGCTACACCTTC,CASSRAGTGNYGYTF
TRBV2,NA,15,TRBJ2-7,NA,TGTGCCAGCAGTACCCCGGGACTCACGAGGTACGAGCAGTACTTC,CASSTPGLTRYEQYF
TRBV2,NA,13,TRBJ2-2,NA,TGTGCCAGCAGTGAAAGGCTAACCGGGGAGCTGTTTTTT,CASSERLTGELFF
TRBV7-2,NA,15,TRBJ1-5,once,TGTGCCAGCAGCTTAGTAGGGGGGAGCAATCAGCCCCAGCATTTT,CASSLVGGSNQPQHF
TRBV6-5,NA,12,TRBJ1-2,NA,TGTGCCAGCAGTTACCCCCTCCCTGGCTACACCTTC,CASSYPLPGYTF
TRBV5-6,NA,15,TRBJ1-2,NA,TGTGCCAGCAGCTCCCTGGGCCTACTAGGTCATGGCTACACCTTC,CASSSLGLLGHGYTF
TRBV2,NA,12,TRBJ1-2,few,TGTGCCAGCAGTGGCGACGACTATGGCTACACCTTC,CASSGDDYGYTF
TRBV6-4,NA,14,TRBJ1-1,NA,TGTGCCAGCAGGCCAGGGCAGGGCGACACTGAAGCTTTCTTT,CASRPGQGDTEAFF
TRBV6-5,TRBD1,13,TRBJ1-2,NA,TGTGCCAGCAGCTCGGGACAGAGCTATGGCTACACCTTC,CASSSGQSYGYTF
TRBV6-1,TRBD1,14,TRBJ1-1,NA,TGTGCCAGCAGCTCGGGACAGACGAACACTGAAGCTTTCTTT,CASSSGQTNTEAFF
TRBV6-6,NA,13,TRBJ2-2,NA,TGTGTCTCAGGGGGGGCCGACACCGGGGAGCTGTTTTTT,CVSGGADTGELFF
TRBV7-2,NA,14,TRBJ2-3,NA,TGTGCCAGCAGCTTAAAAGCGGACACAGATACGCAGTATTTT,CASSLKADTDTQYF
TRBV6-5,NA,15,TRBJ2-7,NA,TGTGCCAGCAGTTACTCGTCCGGTAGCTCCTACGAGCAGTACTTC,CASSYSSGSSYEQYF
TRBV6-4,NA,13,TRBJ1-5,few,TGTGCCAGCAGTATTGTAGTAGGGCAGCCCCAGCATTTT,CASSIVVGQPQHF
TRBV5-4,TRBD2,16,TRBJ2-1,NA,TGTGCCAGCAGCTTAAGTCTAGCGGGATCCTACAATGAGCAGTTCTTC,CASSLSLAGSYNEQFF
TRBV10-2,TRBD2,16,TRBJ2-1,once,TGCGCCAGCCTCCCTGCTAGCGGGAGGACCTACAATGAGCAGTTCTTC,CASLPASGRTYNEQFF
TRBV7-6,TRBD1,15,TRBJ1-5,NA,TGTGCCAGCAGCTTAGGGACAGGGTACAATCAGCCCCAGCATTTT,CASSLGTGYNQPQHF
TRBV2,NA,15,TRBJ2-7,NA,TGTGCCAGCAGTGAGGGAAACCGGGGTTCCTACGAGCAGTACTTC,CASSEGNRGSYEQYF
TRBV15,NA,14,TRBJ1-5,NA,TGTGCCACCAGCAGAGTTGGGGGTGTCTTGCCCCAGCATTTT,CATSRVGGVLPQHF
TRBV30,NA,11,TRBJ1-2,NA,TGTGCTTCCCACGTGGGGAATGGCTACACCTTC,CASHVGNGYTF
TRBV30,NA,13,TRBJ1-1,NA,TGTGCCTGGAACCCGGAAATGAACACTGAAGCTTTCTTT,CAWNPEMNTEAFF
TRBV7-2,TRBD1,17,TRBJ2-7,NA,TGTGCCAGCAGCCCCATCCCCAGGACAGGAAGCTCCTACGAGCAGTACTTC,CASSPIPRTGSSYEQYF
TRBV6-5,NA,12,TRBJ1-3,NA,TGTGCCACCACAAGCTCTGGAAACACCATATATTTT,CATTSSGNTIYF
TRBV6-1,TRBD1,14,TRBJ2-3,NA,TGTGCCAGCGAGACAGGGCTTGGATGGGATACGCAGTATTTT,CASETGLGWDTQYF
TRBV19,NA,15,TRBJ2-7,NA,TGTGCCAGTATTAGTTTTGACAATGGGGTTCCACAGCAGTACTTC,CASISFDNGVPQQYF
TRBV14,NA,11,TRBJ1-2,NA,TGTGCCAGCAGCCAAGGGTATCGCTACACCTTC,CASSQGYRYTF
TRBV11-2,NA,15,TRBJ2-2,NA,TGTGCCAGCAGCTTGTTGACAGGGAACACCGGGGAGCTGTTTTTT,CASSLLTGNTGELFF
TRBV7-2,NA,13,TRBJ2-3,NA,TGTGCCAGCAGCTCCCAGTCAAGGGATACGCAGTATTTT,CASSSQSRDTQYF
TRBV7-7,NA,15,TRBJ1-1,NA,TGTGCTAGCAGCTTAGTGTCTCAAGTTTGCACTGAAGCTTTCTTT,CASSLVSQVCTEAFF
TRBV7-7,NA,14,TRBJ2-1,once,TGTGCCAGCAGCTTGTCTAGCAGATACAATGAGCAGTTCTTC,CASSLSSRYNEQFF
TRBV5-1,TRBD1,15,TRBJ2-2,NA,TGCGCCAGCAGCTTACAGGGGGTGGACACCGGGGAGCTGTTTTTT,CASSLQGVDTGELFF
TRBV9,NA,15,TRBJ1-1,few,TGTGCCAGCAGCGTAGACGGACACATGAACACTGAAGCTTTCTTT,CASSVDGHMNTEAFF
TRBV5-6,NA,12,TRBJ1-2,NA,TGTGCCAGCAGCTTTGGGGGGCTTGGCTACACCTTC,CASSFGGLGYTF
TRBV18,TRBD1,15,TRBJ2-7,NA,TGTGCCAGCTCACCACCGGGACAGGGAACCCACGAGCAGTACTTC,CASSPPGQGTHEQYF
TRBV2,TRBD1,16,TRBJ1-3,NA,TGTGCCAGCAGTGCCTCAGGGGGACAGGCAGGAAACACCATATATTTT,CASSASGGQAGNTIYF
TRBV18,TRBD2,15,TRBJ2-1,NA,TGTGCCAGCTCCCGGAATAGCGGGACTTACAATGAGCAGTTCTTC,CASSRNSGTYNEQFF
TRBV18,NA,14,TRBJ1-5,few,TGTGCCAGCTCACCCGACAGGAACAATCAGCCCCAGCATTTT,CASSPDRNNQPQHF
TRBV15,TRBD1,14,TRBJ2-1,NA,TGTGCCACCAGCCCCCGGACAGGGTTCGATGAGCAGTTCTTC,CATSPRTGFDEQFF
TRBV2,NA,15,TRBJ2-7,NA,TGTGCCAGCAGAGGGACCTTCCTTCGGCCTGACGAGCAGTACTTC,CASRGTFLRPDEQYF
TRBV6-1,NA,15,TRBJ1-1,few,TGTGCCAGCTCCTGGGACACCCAAGGAGGGACTGAAGCTTTCTTT,CASSWDTQGGTEAFF
TRBV6-5,TRBD1,15,TRBJ2-5,NA,TGTGCCAGCAGTTACTCAGGACAGGGCCTAGAGACCCAGTACTTC,CASSYSGQGLETQYF
TRBV15,NA,14,TRBJ1-4,once,TGTGCCACCAGCAGAGCCCTGGATAGTGAAAAACTGTTTTTT,CATSRALDSEKLFF
TRBV11-2,NA,19,TRBJ2-1,NA,TGTGCCAGCAGCTTAGATTTCAGGGCCAGAGGCGGTGACTACAATGAGCAGTTCTTC,CASSLDFRARGGDYNEQFF
TRBV7-9,TRBD1,16,TRBJ1-1,NA,TGTGCCAGCAGTCTCATGGGGACAGGGGGAAACACTGAAGCTTTCTTT,CASSLMGTGGNTEAFF
TRBV18,NA,14,TRBJ1-6,NA,TGTGCCAGCTCATACGTTACCCACAACTCACCCCTCCACTTT,CASSYVTHNSPLHF
TRBV13,TRBD2,15,TRBJ2-4,NA,TGTGCCAGCAGCCCCCGGCGGGGGGGCATGAACATTCAGTACTTC,CASSPRRGGMNIQYF
TRBV5-1,NA,12,TRBJ2-7,NA,TGCGCCAGCAGCATGGGACTTTTCGAGCAGTACTTC,CASSMGLFEQYF